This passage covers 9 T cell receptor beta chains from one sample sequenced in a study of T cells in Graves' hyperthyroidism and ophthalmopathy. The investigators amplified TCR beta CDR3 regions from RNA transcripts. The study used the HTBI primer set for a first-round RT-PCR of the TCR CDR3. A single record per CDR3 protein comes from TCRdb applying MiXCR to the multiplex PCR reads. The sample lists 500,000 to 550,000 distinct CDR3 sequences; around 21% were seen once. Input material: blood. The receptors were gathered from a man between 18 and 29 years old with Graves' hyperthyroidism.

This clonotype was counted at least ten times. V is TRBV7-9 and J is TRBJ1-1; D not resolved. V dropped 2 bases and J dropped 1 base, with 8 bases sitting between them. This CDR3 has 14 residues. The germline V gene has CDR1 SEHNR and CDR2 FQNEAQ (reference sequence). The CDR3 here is CASSLKGPNTEAFF. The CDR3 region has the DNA TGTGCCAGCAGCTTAAAAGGGCCGAACACTGAAGCTTTCTTT.

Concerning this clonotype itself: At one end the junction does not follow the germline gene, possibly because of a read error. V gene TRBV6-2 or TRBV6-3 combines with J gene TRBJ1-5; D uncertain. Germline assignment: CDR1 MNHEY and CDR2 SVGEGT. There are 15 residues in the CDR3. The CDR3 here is CAISYSRRDDQPQHF. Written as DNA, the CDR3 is TGTGCCATCAGTTACTCGCGGCGAGATGATCAGCCCCAGCATTTT.

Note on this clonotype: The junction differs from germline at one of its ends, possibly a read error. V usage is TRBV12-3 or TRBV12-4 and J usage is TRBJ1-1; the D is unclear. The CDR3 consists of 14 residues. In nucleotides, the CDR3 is TGTGCCAGCATCCTACACCGCATGAACACTGATGCTTTCTTT. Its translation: CASILHRMNTDAFF.

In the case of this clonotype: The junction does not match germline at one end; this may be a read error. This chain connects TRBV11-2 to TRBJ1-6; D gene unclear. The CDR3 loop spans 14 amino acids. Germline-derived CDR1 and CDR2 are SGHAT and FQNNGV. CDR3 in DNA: TGTGCCAGCAGCTTAGATCTCCGGTATTCACTCCTCCACTTT. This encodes CASSLDLRYSLLHF.

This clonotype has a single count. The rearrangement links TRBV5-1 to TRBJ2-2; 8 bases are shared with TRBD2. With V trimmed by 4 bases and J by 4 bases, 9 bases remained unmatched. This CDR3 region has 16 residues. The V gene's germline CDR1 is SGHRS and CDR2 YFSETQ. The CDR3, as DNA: TGCGCCAGCAGCCCCTCGGGGGGGCCTTTCACCGGGGAGCTGTTTTTT. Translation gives CASSPSGGPFTGELFF.

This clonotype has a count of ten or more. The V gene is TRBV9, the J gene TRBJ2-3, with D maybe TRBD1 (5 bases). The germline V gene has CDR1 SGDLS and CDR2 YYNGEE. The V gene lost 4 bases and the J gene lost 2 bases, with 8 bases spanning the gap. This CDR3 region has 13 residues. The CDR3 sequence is CASSPGPTDTQYF. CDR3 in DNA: TGTGCCAGCAGCCCAGGGCCCACAGATACGCAGTATTTT.

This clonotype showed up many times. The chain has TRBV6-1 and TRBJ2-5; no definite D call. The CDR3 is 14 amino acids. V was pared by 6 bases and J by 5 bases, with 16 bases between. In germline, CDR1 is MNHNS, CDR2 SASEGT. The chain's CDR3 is CASRPGWARETQYF. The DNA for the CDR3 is TGTGCCAGCAGACCAGGATGGGCCCGGGAGACCCAGTACTTC.

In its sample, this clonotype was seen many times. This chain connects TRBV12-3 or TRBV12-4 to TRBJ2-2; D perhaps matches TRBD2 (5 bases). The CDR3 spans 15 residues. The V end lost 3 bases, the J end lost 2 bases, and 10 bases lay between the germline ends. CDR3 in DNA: TGTGCCAGCAGTTTGGGTTGGACTAACACCGGGGAGCTGTTTTTT. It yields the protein CASSLGWTNTGELFF.

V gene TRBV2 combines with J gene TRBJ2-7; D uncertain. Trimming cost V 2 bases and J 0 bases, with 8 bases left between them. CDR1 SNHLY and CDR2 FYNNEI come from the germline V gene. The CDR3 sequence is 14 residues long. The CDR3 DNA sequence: TGTGCCAGCAGTGAAATTAGCCTCTCCTACGAGCAGTACTTC. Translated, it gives CASSEISLSYEQYF.